These 30 T cell receptor beta chains were sequenced from one sample in a study of beta chain features in type 1 diabetes. Reverse transcription of all isolated RNA meant that expressed TCRB transcripts were sequenced. The method was immunoSEQ multiplex PCR; TCRdb's version includes in-frame clones alone and lacks a portion of them. Of some 400,000 clones listed, around 16% were seen once; the top ten hold 0.019%. Sequenced sample: naive CD4+ T cells from blood. The receptor set was obtained from a woman under 30 in good health.

The chain couples TRBV4-3 to TRBJ2-5; 8 nucleotides agree with TRBD1. The V and J ends lost 2 bases and 5 bases, in that order; junction bases with no gene match: 4. The CDR3 totals 14 residues. Germline V CDR1 and CDR2: LGHNA, YSLEER. This chain's CDR3 is CASSQQGARETQYF. The CDR3 nucleotides are TGCGCCAGCAGCCAACAGGGGGCGCGGGAGACCCAGTACTTC.

There are a few counts of this clone. This rearrangement joins TRBV7-9 to TRBJ2-2; no definite D call. CDR3 size: 13 residues. In germline, CDR1 is SEHNR, CDR2 FQNEAQ (reference sequence). The ends were cut back, 5 bases at V and 5 bases at J, with 9 bases in the middle. CDR3 nucleotides: TGTGCCAGCAGCCCAGATTGGACCGGGGAGCTGTTTTTT. The encoded protein is CASSPDWTGELFF.

This clone has just a few counts. The gene calls are TRBV4-2 and TRBJ2-1, with a tentative D call TRBD2 (6 bases). This CDR3 has 13 amino acids. V was pared by 3 bases and J by 5 bases, with 8 bases between. Per germline, CDR1 LGHNA and CDR2 YNFKEQ. The CDR3, as DNA: TGTGCCAGCAGCCATCGCGGGAACAATGAGCAGTTCTTC. Protein: CASSHRGNNEQFF.

The table lists this clone with a few counts. This chain joins TRBV29-1 and TRBJ1-1; no clear D gene. The CDR3 totals 11 residues. CDR1 is SQVTM, CDR2 ANQGSEA, per germline. V lost 3 bases, J lost 1 base, and 3 bases lay in between. Here the CDR3 DNA reads TGCAGCGTTGATAAGAACACTGAAGCTTTCTTT. Its protein product is CSVDKNTEAFF. Full variable domain (missing parts from reference TRBV29-1 and TRBJ1-1): SAVISQKPSRDICQRGTSLTIQCQVDSQVTMMFWYRQQPGQSLTLIATANQGSEATYESGFVIDKFPISRPNLTFSTLTVSNMSPEDSSIYLCSVDKNTEAFFGQGTRLTVV.

This clone was detected a few times. This sequence joins TRBV5-1 and TRBJ2-5; D is ambiguous. This CDR3 is built from 15 residues. V was shortened by 1 base and J by 3 bases, with 13 bases between the two germline ends. Germline loops: CDR1 SGHRS, CDR2 YFSETQ. In DNA form, the CDR3 reads TGCGCCAGCAGCTTGCTTCCAGCCCAGGAAGAGACCCAGTACTTC. It is translated as CASSLLPAQEETQYF.

This clone was seen a handful of times. The CDR3 DNA follows: TGTGCCTGGAATAGTTACAATGAGCAGTTCTTC. Its protein product is CAWNSYNEQFF. The rearrangement joins TRBV30 to TRBJ2-1, with D unclear. Deletions cut 4 bases from V and 4 bases from J, with 5 bases between. This CDR3 contains 11 residues. Germline V gene data show CDR1 as GTSNPN and CDR2 as SVGIG (reference sequence).

The V and J genes are TRBV15 and TRBJ2-1; 8 positions agree with TRBD2. The trim removed 5 bases at V and 1 base at J, leaving 7 bases unmatched. CDR3 length: 16 amino acids. Germline-derived CDR1 and CDR2 are LNHNV and YYDKDF (reference sequence). The CDR3 protein is CATSLLGGGSYNEQFF. The CDR3 nucleotides read TGTGCCACCAGCCTTCTCGGCGGGGGGTCCTACAATGAGCAGTTCTTC.

V is TRBV7-9 and J is TRBJ2-1; TRBD2 matches at 7 bases. Germline V gene sequence: CDR1 SEHNR, CDR2 FQNEAQ (reference sequence). With 1 base clipped from V and 9 bases from J, the junction kept 15 bases outside the gene matches. This CDR3 spans 17 amino acids. CDR3 residues: CASSLGLRAGVGSEQFF. CDR3 nucleotide sequence: TGTGCCAGCAGCTTAGGACTTCGCGCGGGAGTTGGGAGTGAGCAGTTCTTC.

The chain links TRBV10-2 to TRBJ2-7, with 10 bases fitting TRBD1. Looked up from germline, CDR1 is WSHSY and CDR2 is SAAADI. This CDR3 comprises 12 residues. The J segment lost 4 bases and the V segment lost 9 bases, leaving 3 bases of the junction unmatched. The CDR3 here is CASSGQGYEQYF. In DNA, the CDR3 is TGCGCCAGTTCGGGACAGGGGTACGAGCAGTACTTC.

The chain is built from TRBV5-6 and TRBJ1-5; D is undetermined. The germline V gene has CDR1 SGHDT and CDR2 YYEEEE. V lost 3 bases and J 11 bases, leaving 24 bases between the germline ends. This CDR3 is 16 amino acids long. CDR3: CASSSLGREGELAQHF. The CDR3 nucleotides are TGTGCCAGCAGCTCGCTCGGGAGGGAGGGTGAGTTGGCCCAGCATTTT.

This clone was detected a few times. The genes are TRBV5-1 and TRBJ2-1; a weak D match, TRBD1 (5 bases). The CDR3 consists of 14 residues. Per germline, CDR1 SGHRS and CDR2 YFSETQ. The ends were cut back, 2 bases at V and 4 bases at J, with 10 bases in the middle. The CDR3 is CASSFDSNYNEQFF. The CDR3 nucleotides are TGCGCCAGCAGCTTTGACAGCAATTACAATGAGCAGTTCTTC.

V usage is TRBV2 and J usage is TRBJ2-7; TRBD2 agrees at 7 bases. The CDR3 totals 14 residues. V trimming: 7 bases; J trimming: 0 bases; junction bases outside the gene matches: 6. CDR1 is SNHLY and CDR2 is FYNNEI in the germline V gene. The CDR3 sequence is CASKERGGSYEQYF. CDR3 in DNA: TGTGCCAGCAAAGAACGCGGGGGCTCCTACGAGCAGTACTTC.

This chain links TRBV27 with TRBJ2-5, with D perhaps matching TRBD2 (6 bases). Germline CDR1 MNHEY, CDR2 SMNVEV (reference sequence). Trimming shortened V by 3 bases and J by 5 bases, and 19 bases separated the two germline ends. CDR3 size: 16 residues. The CDR3 here is CASSLGTRPSVETQYF. In DNA form, the CDR3 reads TGTGCCAGCAGTTTGGGTACCCGACCTAGCGTGGAGACCCAGTACTTC.

This clone was observed a few times. Compared with germline, one end of the junction differs, possibly owing to a read error. The rearrangement joins TRBV7-7 to TRBJ2-7, with D maybe TRBD1 (6 bases). The germline gives CDR1 SSHAT, CDR2 FNYEAQ (reference sequence). The CDR3 runs 14 residues. CDR3 sequence (DNA): TGTGCTAGCAGCCCCCGGACAGTCTCCTACGAGCAGTACTTC. Translated: CASSPRTVSYEQYF.

This clone occurred a few times. The genes are TRBV5-1 and TRBJ1-1, with unresolved D. CDR1 SGHRS and CDR2 YFSETQ come from the germline V gene. Trimming left V 3 bases short and J 1 base short, with 16 bases between. This CDR3 contains 16 residues. The CDR3 here is CASSWGRRVRNTEAFF. The DNA of the CDR3 is TGCGCCAGCAGCTGGGGTCGGAGGGTACGGAACACTGAAGCTTTCTTT.

This clone has a handful of counts. The rearrangement joins TRBV20-1 to TRBJ1-1, with 9 positions matching TRBD1. After removal of 6 bases from V and 7 bases from J, the junction contained 3 bases not matched to a gene. The germline gives CDR1 DFQATT, CDR2 SNEGSKA (reference sequence). The CDR3 totals 11 residues. The CDR3 is CSARTGVEAFF. CDR3 DNA: TGCAGTGCAAGGACAGGGGTTGAAGCTTTCTTT.

The V call is TRBV15, the J call TRBJ1-2; tentative D call: TRBD1 (5 bases). The CDR3 consists of 14 residues. V was trimmed by 0 bases and J by 2 bases, leaving 7 bases between them. Per germline, CDR1 LNHNV and CDR2 YYDKDF (reference sequence). The CDR3 is CATSRENRNYGYTF. The CDR3 DNA sequence: TGTGCCACCAGCAGAGAAAACAGGAACTATGGCTACACCTTC.

The chain joins TRBV5-1 to TRBJ2-2; D is ambiguous. The ends were cut back, 4 bases at V and 1 base at J, with 8 bases in the middle. This CDR3 comprises 14 residues. Germline V gene lookup returns CDR1 SGHRS and CDR2 YFSETQ. CDR3: CASSDTVNTGELFF. In DNA, the CDR3 is TGCGCCAGCAGCGATACAGTGAACACCGGGGAGCTGTTTTTT.

This clone showed up just a few times. J is TRBJ2-2 and V is TRBV18; the D is unclear. The germline V and J ends were trimmed by 1 base and 5 bases, with 5 bases remaining between them. The CDR3 runs 13 residues. Germline lookup yields CDR1 KGHSH and CDR2 LQKENI. Written as DNA, the CDR3 is TGTGCCAGCTCACCACTCGGGACCGGGGAGCTGTTTTTT. This gives the protein CASSPLGTGELFF.

The chain couples TRBV6-1 to TRBJ2-7, with TRBD2 as a possible D gene (5 bases). This CDR3 is 14 amino acids long. The germline CDR1 and CDR2 sequences are MNHNS and SASEGT. V was shortened by 2 bases and J by 6 bases, with 14 bases between the two germline ends. Here the CDR3 reads CASSEPGISSEQYF. The CDR3 bases are TGTGCCAGCAGTGAACCGGGGATTTCCAGCGAGCAGTACTTC.

The rearrangement links TRBV2 to TRBJ2-1, with TRBD1 matching over 8 bases. Germline V gene sequence: CDR1 SNHLY, CDR2 FYNNEI. V was clipped by 6 bases and J by 4 bases; unmatched bases: 8. The CDR3 spans 15 residues. The CDR3 loop reads CASRAETGEYNEQFF. CDR3 coding DNA: TGTGCCAGCAGGGCGGAGACAGGGGAATACAATGAGCAGTTCTTC.

The J gene is TRBJ2-7, the V gene TRBV6-6; tentatively, D is TRBD1 (5 bases). With 5 bases removed from V and 5 bases from J, the gap between germline ends came to 19 bases. Germline CDR1 and CDR2: MNHNY and SVGAGI (reference sequence). The CDR3 runs 15 residues. CDR3 in amino acids: CASSEDWGRAHEQYF. The CDR3 DNA follows: TGTGCCAGCAGTGAGGATTGGGGCAGGGCTCACGAGCAGTACTTC.

The chain joins TRBV19 to TRBJ1-5; 8 bases align to TRBD1. With V trimmed by 5 bases and J by 7 bases, 7 bases remained unmatched. This CDR3 spans 14 amino acids. Germline CDR1 reads LNHDA; CDR2 reads SQIVND (reference sequence). CDR3 sequence: CASSSRTGWQPQHF. Written as DNA, the CDR3 is TGTGCCAGTAGTTCCCGGACAGGGTGGCAGCCCCAGCATTTT.

The chain recombines TRBV16 with TRBJ2-1; the match to TRBD2 covers 12 bases. The V segment lost 4 bases and the J segment 6 bases; nucleotides outside the gene matches: 4. Germline V gene data show CDR1 as KGHSY and CDR2 as FQNENV. This CDR3 is built from 15 residues. The CDR3 coding sequence is TGTGCCAGCAGCCGGAAGGGACTAGCGGGCAATGAGCAGTTCTTC. It translates to CASSRKGLAGNEQFF.

This clone was observed a handful of times. V gene TRBV7-9 combines with J gene TRBJ2-2, with 11 bases identical to TRBD2. The CDR3 has 17 amino acids. Per the germline V gene, CDR1 is SEHNR and CDR2 is FQNEAQ (reference sequence). The V gene end was trimmed by 5 bases and the J gene end by 5 bases; junction bases not matched to a gene: 10. CDR3 amino acids: CASSRTSGSVGTGELFF. DNA for the CDR3: TGTGCCAGCAGCCGGACTAGCGGGTCCGTTGGGACCGGGGAGCTGTTTTTT.

This clone has more than one count but fewer than ten. This chain uses TRBV11-2 with TRBJ1-4, with D possibly being TRBD1 (6 bases). Germline values: CDR1 SGHAT, CDR2 FQNNGV. The CDR3 is made up of 15 amino acids. The V gene lost 4 bases and the J gene lost 11 bases, with 20 bases spanning the gap. CDR3 amino acids: CASSSYRDTGSKLFF. For the CDR3, the DNA is TGTGCCAGCAGCTCTTACAGGGACACGGGGAGCAAACTGTTTTTT. Full variable domain (remainder filled in from reference TRBV11-2 and TRBJ1-4): EAGVAQSPRYKIIEKRQSVAFWCNPISGHATLYWYQQILGQGPKLLIQFQNNGVVDDSQLPKDRFSAERLKGVDSTLKIQPAKLEDSAVYLCASSSYRDTGSKLFFGSGTQLSVL.

CDR3 sequence reads: CSARGNEQYF. CDR3 nucleotide sequence: TGCAGCGCCAGGGGGAACGAGCAGTACTTC. The chain recombines TRBV20-1 with TRBJ2-7; 7 nucleotides agree with TRBD1. The CDR3 sequence is 10 residues long. Germline V gives CDR1 DFQATT, CDR2 SNEGSKA (reference sequence).

This clone was seen more than once but under ten times. The chain employs TRBV10-3 and TRBJ2-1; 11 nucleotides align to TRBD1. The trim removed 7 bases at V and 7 bases at J, leaving 6 bases unmatched. CDR1 ENHRY and CDR2 SYGVKD come from the germline V gene. The CDR3 sequence is 14 residues long. Here the CDR3 DNA reads TGTGCCATCAAGGGACAGGGGGTGGAAAATGAGCAGTTCTTC. It encodes CAIKGQGVENEQFF.

The gene calls are TRBV9 and TRBJ2-4; 7 positions match TRBD2. The CDR3 runs 16 residues. Trimming at V came to 0 bases and at J to 6 bases, leaving 9 bases not matched to a gene. CDR1 and CDR2 from the germline V gene are SGDLS and YYNGEE. The CDR3 here is CASSVGGRGDLNIQYF. The DNA of the CDR3 is TGTGCCAGCAGCGTAGGCGGGAGAGGAGATCTAAACATTCAGTACTTC.

This clone was seen a handful of times. The V and J genes are TRBV7-9 and TRBJ2-5; 8 bases line up with TRBD2. V trimming: 2 bases; J trimming: 3 bases; junction bases outside the gene matches: 5. There are 15 residues in the CDR3. CDR1 is SEHNR, CDR2 FQNEAQ, per germline (reference sequence). As DNA, the CDR3 is TGTGCCAGCAGCTTAAACGGGAGGGATGAAGAGACCCAGTACTTC. It encodes CASSLNGRDEETQYF.